Listed below are T cell receptor beta chains from one sample, sequenced in a study of CD8 T cells in ankylosing spondylitis. TCRdb redid the calling of the 5' RACE reads with MiXCR, one entry per CDR3 protein. Of hundreds of thousands of distinct CDR3 sequences in the sample, approximately 26% were seen once. Sequencing used blood, either unsorted or a sorted T cell fraction (not recorded which). The origin of the receptors is a male donor with ankylosing spondylitis. The CDR3 runs from the conserved cysteine through the conserved F or W. D genes are given only for firm matches. Clone sizes are given selectively: once, few, many, or a class where the clone is expanded.

V	D	size	J	DNA	CDR3
TRBV12-3/TRBV12-4	TRBD1	.	TRBJ2-2	TGTGCCAGCAGTTTATCCCAGGGGGAGACCGGGGAGCTGTTTTTT	CASSLSQGETGELFF
TRBV28	TRBD2	few	TRBJ2-5	TGTGCCAGCAGTCCTGGACTAGCGGGAGGGTGGGAGACCCAGTACTTC	CASSPGLAGGWETQYF
TRBV7-9	.	few	TRBJ1-4	TGTGCCACCAAGGGGGAATCAAGTGAAAAACTGTTTTTT	CATKGESSEKLFF
TRBV5-1	TRBD2	few	TRBJ2-1	TGCGCCAGCAGCTTGGTTGCGGGAGTGAGCTCCTACAATGAGCAGTTCTTC	CASSLVAGVSSYNEQFF
TRBV21-1	.	.	TRBJ2-3	TGTGCCAGCAGCAAAGGTTCGCGGGGGATCACAGATACGCAGTATTTT	CASSKGSRGITDTQYF
TRBV20-1	.	few	TRBJ1-1	TGCAGTGCTAGTTTGGGGGTGGGGAACACTGAAGCTTTCTTT	CSASLGVGNTEAFF
TRBV5-1	.	few	TRBJ2-5	TGCGCCAGTACCTCGGGAAATGGGGAGACCCAGTACTTC	CASTSGNGETQYF
TRBV2	.	.	TRBJ2-3	TGTGCCAGCCTAAGGACAGATACGCAGTATTTT	CASLRTDTQYF
TRBV7-8	.	.	TRBJ1-2	TGTGCCAGCAGCTTAGAGGGGAAGTTGGGCTACACCTTC	CASSLEGKLGYTF
TRBV12-3/TRBV12-4	.	few	TRBJ2-7	TGTGCCAGCAGTGGAGCGGTCCCCTACGAGCAGTACTTC	CASSGAVPYEQYF
TRBV19	.	few	TRBJ2-1	TGTGCCAGTAGGATCCTTAGCGGCGAGCAGTTCTTC	CASRILSGEQFF
TRBV5-1	.	few	TRBJ1-4	TGCGCCAGCAGCTGGGAGGGCTCAAGTGAAAAACTGTTTTTT	CASSWEGSSEKLFF
TRBV20-1	TRBD2	.	TRBJ2-7	TGCAGTGCTAGGTCGCTAGCGGGGAACTACGAGCAGTACTTC	CSARSLAGNYEQYF
TRBV5-1	.	.	TRBJ2-5	TGCGCCGGCAGCGAAAGGAGTCTTGAGACCCAGTACTTC	CAGSERSLETQYF
TRBV7-6	.	.	TRBJ1-3	TGTGCCAGCAGCTCGCAGGTGGAGGTCGGAAACACCATATATTTT	CASSSQVEVGNTIYF
TRBV5-6	.	.	TRBJ2-1	TGTGCCAGCAGCTTGATAGGGGACCCAAACAATGAGCAGTTCTTC	CASSLIGDPNNEQFF
TRBV5-1	TRBD1	.	TRBJ2-7	TGCGCCAGCAGCCCGGACAGGGGACGGGAGCAGTACTTC	CASSPDRGREQYF
TRBV5-6	.	few	TRBJ1-1	TGTGCCAGCAGCTTGCCGACACGGGCAGGGAAGGCTTTCTTT	CASSLPTRAGKAFF
TRBV20-1	TRBD2	few	TRBJ2-3	TGCAGTGCCCCTCGGCGGGAGACAGATACGCAGTATTTT	CSAPRRETDTQYF
TRBV12-3/TRBV12-4	.	few	TRBJ2-2	TGTGCCAGCTCTTTTGCCGTTAGCGCGAACACCGGGGAGCTGTTTTTT	CASSFAVSANTGELFF
TRBV5-1	.	few	TRBJ2-1	TGCGCCAGCAGCCCGGACTTGTATGAGCAGTTCTTC	CASSPDLYEQFF
TRBV5-5	.	.	TRBJ2-2	TGTGCCAGCAGCCCGTACCGGGAAAAGGCCGGGGAGCTGTTTTTT	CASSPYREKAGELFF
TRBV10-3	.	many	TRBJ2-5	TGTGCCATCAGGAATCGGGCGCTTTGGCAAGAGACCCAGTACTTC	CAIRNRALWQETQYF
TRBV11-2	TRBD2	few	TRBJ2-2	TGTGCCAGCAGCTTAGTCCCAGCTAGCGGGGGGCGGCTGTTTTTT	CASSLVPASGGRLFF
TRBV5-1	TRBD1	.	TRBJ2-2	TGCGCCAGCAGCCCCCCGACAGGGGACACCGGGGAGCTGTTTTTT	CASSPPTGDTGELFF
TRBV7-2	.	many	TRBJ2-5	TGTGCCAGCAGCTTAGCATCGGGGGTGATAGAGACCCAGTACTTC	CASSLASGVIETQYF
TRBV19	.	.	TRBJ1-1	TGTGCCAGTAGTATTGGGACCCACAAGACTGAAGCTTTCTTT	CASSIGTHKTEAFF
TRBV7-9	.	.	TRBJ2-1	TGTGCCAGCAGCTTAATAGCGGACGAGCAGTTCTTC	CASSLIADEQFF
TRBV5-1	.	few	TRBJ2-5	TGCGCCAGCGCTACATCTGTTCAAGAGACCCAGTACTTC	CASATSVQETQYF
TRBV14	TRBD2	.	TRBJ2-2	TGTGCCAGCGCCGCCCCAGCGGGAGGAACCGGGGAGCTGTTTTTT	CASAAPAGGTGELFF
TRBV5-6	TRBD2	.	TRBJ2-4	TGTGCCAGCAGCTTGGTGCCTAGCGGACAAAACATTCAGTACTTC	CASSLVPSGQNIQYF
TRBV5-1	TRBD1	few	TRBJ2-7	TGCGCCAGCCGCCCCGGGACAGGGTCCTACGAGCAGTACTTC	CASRPGTGSYEQYF
TRBV11-2	.	few	TRBJ2-5	TGTGCCAGCAGCTTAGGTTACGGGGGTGTGCAAGAGACCCAGTACTTC	CASSLGYGGVQETQYF
TRBV4-2	TRBD1	few	TRBJ2-7	TGTGCCAGCAGCCAAACACAGGGGGCTCACGAGCAGTACTTC	CASSQTQGAHEQYF
TRBV20-1	.	.	TRBJ2-1	TGCAGTGCTAGAGATCTGGGCGACTACAATGAGCAGTTCTTC	CSARDLGDYNEQFF
TRBV20-1	.	.	TRBJ2-1	TGCAGTCCTCTGGGCCAAAACAATGAGCAGTTCTTC	CSPLGQNNEQFF
TRBV20-1	TRBD2	few	TRBJ2-1	TGCAGTGCCCGTCTAGCGGGATCCTACAATGAGCAGTTCTTC	CSARLAGSYNEQFF
TRBV20-1	.	few	TRBJ1-1	TGCAGTGCTAGAGATGCAGCGAACACTGAAGCTTTCTTT	CSARDAANTEAFF
TRBV6-2/TRBV6-3	TRBD2	once	TRBJ2-2	TGTGCCAGCAGTTACGGGCGGGAGGTGTACACCGGGGAGCTGTTTTTT	CASSYGREVYTGELFF
TRBV5-6	.	few	TRBJ2-1	TGTGCCAGCAGCTTCAGACCTAGCCATGAGCAGTTCTTC	CASSFRPSHEQFF
TRBV5-6	.	many	TRBJ2-3	TGTGCCAGCAGCTTGTTCGGAGATAGCACAGATACGCAGTATTTT	CASSLFGDSTDTQYF
TRBV28	.	few	TRBJ1-1	TGTGCCAGCAGTTTATTTCGGCAGGGGACAGAAGCTTTCTTT	CASSLFRQGTEAFF
TRBV7-7	TRBD1	.	TRBJ2-1	TGTGCCAGCAGCTTAGCGGGGACAGCCTACGACAATGAGCAGTTCTTC	CASSLAGTAYDNEQFF
TRBV12-3/TRBV12-4	.	few	TRBJ1-4	TGTGCCAGCATCAGGGGCCCGGGGGAAAAACTGTTTTTT	CASIRGPGEKLFF
TRBV5-1	.	.	TRBJ2-3	TGCGCCAGCAGCACCTACAGGGCCAGTTCCACAGATACGCAGTATTTT	CASSTYRASSTDTQYF
TRBV7-6	.	once	TRBJ2-5	TGTGCCAGCAGCACTGGAGGGAGGACCCAGTACTTC	CASSTGGRTQYF
TRBV12-3/TRBV12-4	.	.	TRBJ2-6	TGTGCCAGCAGTTTAGCGCGTGGAGGACCTGGGGCCAACGTCCTGACTTTC	CASSLARGGPGANVLTF
TRBV11-2	TRBD2	.	TRBJ2-7	TGTGCCAGCAGCTTAGATCCGAATAGCGGGTACGAGCAGTACTTC	CASSLDPNSGYEQYF
TRBV20-1	TRBD2	few	TRBJ2-3	TGCAGTGCGCTAGCGGGAGTCTCAGATACGCAGTATTTT	CSALAGVSDTQYF
TRBV24-1	TRBD1	few	TRBJ2-1	TGTGCCACCAGTGAACTGGACAGGGGGCCGAATGAGCAGTTCTTC	CATSELDRGPNEQFF
TRBV5-1	TRBD1	few	TRBJ1-2	TGCGCCAGCAGCACGGGACAGGGACACTATGGCTACACCTTC	CASSTGQGHYGYTF
TRBV5-1	TRBD2	.	TRBJ2-5	TGCGCCAGCAGCTGGACCGGGACTAGCGAAGAGACCCAGTACTTC	CASSWTGTSEETQYF
TRBV24-1	.	.	TRBJ1-2	TGTGCCACCAATGCCGGCGGGGAAACCGATGGCTACACCTTC	CATNAGGETDGYTF